Detailed here is one T cell receptor beta chain. This record belongs to a study of T cells in Graves' hyperthyroidism and ophthalmopathy. Regions amplified from RNA transcripts were the TCR beta CDR3 regions. The HTBI primer set was used in a first-round RT-PCR of the TCR CDR3. TCRdb fed the multiplex PCR reads into MiXCR, producing one record per CDR3 protein. The data hold hundreds of thousands of distinct CDR3 sequences, with about 15% observed a single time. Germline V lookup: CDR1 KGHDR, CDR2 SFDVKD. This CDR3 comprises 12 residues. V was shortened by 4 bases and J by 4 bases, with 4 bases between the two germline ends.

The receptor comes from a woman aged 18-29 years with Graves' hyperthyroidism. The V call is TRBV24-1, the J call TRBJ1-5; D not resolved. The sample was blood. CDR3 sequence reads: CATSDRNQPQHF. In nucleotides, the CDR3 is TGTGCCACCAGTGACAGAAATCAGCCCCAGCATTTT.